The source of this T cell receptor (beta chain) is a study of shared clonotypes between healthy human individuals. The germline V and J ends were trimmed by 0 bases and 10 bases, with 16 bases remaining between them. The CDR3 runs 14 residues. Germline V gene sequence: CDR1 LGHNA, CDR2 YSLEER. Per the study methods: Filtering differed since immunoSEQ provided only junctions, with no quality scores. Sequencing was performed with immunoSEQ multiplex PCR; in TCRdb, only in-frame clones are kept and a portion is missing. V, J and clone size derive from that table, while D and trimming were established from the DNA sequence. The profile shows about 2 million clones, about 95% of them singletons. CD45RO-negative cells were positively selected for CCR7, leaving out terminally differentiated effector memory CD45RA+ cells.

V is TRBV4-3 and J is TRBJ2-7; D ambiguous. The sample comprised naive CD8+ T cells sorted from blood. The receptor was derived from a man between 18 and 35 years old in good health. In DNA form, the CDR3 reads TGCGCCAGCAGCCAAGAAGCTGGAGATTACGGACAGTACTTC. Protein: CASSQEAGDYGQYF.